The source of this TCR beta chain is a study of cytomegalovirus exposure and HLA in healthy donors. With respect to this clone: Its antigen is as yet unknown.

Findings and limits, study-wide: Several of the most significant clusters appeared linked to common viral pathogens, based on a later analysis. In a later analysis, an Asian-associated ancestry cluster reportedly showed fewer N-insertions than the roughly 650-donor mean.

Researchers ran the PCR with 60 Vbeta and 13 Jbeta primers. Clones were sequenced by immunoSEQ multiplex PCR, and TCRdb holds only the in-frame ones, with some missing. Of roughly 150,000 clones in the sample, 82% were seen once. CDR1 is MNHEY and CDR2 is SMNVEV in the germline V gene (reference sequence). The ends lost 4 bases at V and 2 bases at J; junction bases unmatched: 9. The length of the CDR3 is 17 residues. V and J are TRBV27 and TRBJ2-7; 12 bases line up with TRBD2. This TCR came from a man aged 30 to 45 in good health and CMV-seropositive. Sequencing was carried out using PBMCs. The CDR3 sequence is CASSSRDLAGGPYEQYF. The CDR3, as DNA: TGTGCCAGCAGTTCAAGGGATCTAGCGGGAGGGCCCTACGAGCAGTACTTC.